This TCR beta chain is drawn from a study of beta chain features in type 1 diabetes. Points from the study as a whole: There were fewer insertions and more deletions at the VDJ junctions of type 1 diabetes patients.

What was sequenced were expressed TCRB transcripts, since all of the isolated RNA had been reverse transcribed. The average output of naive, central memory and regulatory T cell samples was around 3.5 million reads. Here immunoSEQ multiplex PCR was the method, and the copy in TCRdb shows in-frame clones only, minus some. Found here are roughly 500,000 clones, approximately 30% of them singletons; the top ten hold roughly 0.066%. The authors took one heparinised blood draw, averaging about 120 mL, from each donor. This clone was detected a few times. The antigen is undetermined. CDR1 is SGHTA and CDR2 is FQGNSA in the germline V gene. V dropped 2 bases and J dropped 4 bases, with 10 bases sitting between them. The CDR3 extends over 14 amino acids.

The receptor was isolated from a man aged 18 to 35 in good health. V gene TRBV7-2 combines with J gene TRBJ2-3, with no clear D. The sequenced sample consisted of naive CD4+ T cells from blood. As DNA, the CDR3 is TGTGCCAGCAGCTTAAGGGCCACGCCAGATACGCAGTATTTT. Translated, it gives CASSLRATPDTQYF.